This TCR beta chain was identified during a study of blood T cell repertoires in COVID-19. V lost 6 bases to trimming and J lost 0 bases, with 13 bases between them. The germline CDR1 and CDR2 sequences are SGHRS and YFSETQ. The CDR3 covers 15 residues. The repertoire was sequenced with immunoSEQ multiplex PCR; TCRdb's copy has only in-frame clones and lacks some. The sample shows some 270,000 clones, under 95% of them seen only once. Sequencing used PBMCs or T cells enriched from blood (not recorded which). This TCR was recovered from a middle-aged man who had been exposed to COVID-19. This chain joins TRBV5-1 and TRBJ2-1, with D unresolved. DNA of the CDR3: TGCGCCAGCAAAAACTCGGCTAGCTCCTACAATGAGCAGTTCTTC. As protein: CASKNSASSYNEQFF.